Shown below are 21 T cell receptor beta chains from a single sample sequenced in a study of tumor-infiltrating lymphocytes in localized non-small cell lung cancer. Here immunoSEQ multiplex PCR was the method, and the copy in TCRdb shows in-frame clones only, minus some. Of 10,000 to 12,000 clones detected, roughly 60% appear once; the ten largest clones hold 9.1%. Specimen: lung tumor tissue. Receptors were obtained from a human donor with non-small cell lung cancer.

This chain uses TRBV7-6 with TRBJ2-1; D perhaps matches TRBD2 (7 bases). The CDR3 totals 15 residues. Looked up from germline, CDR1 is SGHVS and CDR2 is FNYEAQ. V gave up 0 bases and J gave up 7 bases, with 13 bases separating them. CDR3 sequence (DNA): TGTGCCAGCAGCTTAGCGGGGGGGCCCTCTAATGAGCAGTTCTTC. It specifies CASSLAGGPSNEQFF.

The genes are TRBV5-1 and TRBJ2-7; D gene uncertain. This CDR3 has 11 residues. Germline V gene data show CDR1 as SGHRS and CDR2 as YFSETQ. Between the trimmed V and J ends, which lost 4 bases and 1 base, there was a span of 3 bases. This CDR3 is CASSHSYEQYF. The DNA of the CDR3 is TGCGCCAGCAGCCATTCCTACGAGCAGTACTTC.

In this sample, this clone is medium-sized (0.01 to 0.1%). The chain employs TRBV4-3 and TRBJ2-1; a weak D match, TRBD1 (6 bases). V lost 1 base, J lost 2 bases, and 9 bases lay in between. The CDR3 sequence is 15 residues long. Germline V lookup: CDR1 LGHNA, CDR2 YSLEER. The CDR3 is CASSQGGQTYNEQFF. CDR3 nucleotide sequence: TGCGCCAGCAGCCAAGGAGGACAGACCTACAATGAGCAGTTCTTC.

J is TRBJ1-5 and V is TRBV19, with a tentative D call TRBD1 (6 bases). Deletions cut 5 bases from V and 3 bases from J, with 17 bases between. This CDR3 has 16 residues. Germline CDR1 and CDR2: LNHDA and SQIVND (reference sequence). The CDR3 sequence: CASSPTGGGINQPQHF. DNA for the CDR3: TGTGCCAGTAGTCCCACTGGAGGGGGAATCAATCAGCCCCAGCATTTT.

The V call is TRBV15, the J call TRBJ1-1; TRBD1 aligns across 7 bases. V lost 3 bases, J lost 1 base, and 8 bases stayed unmatched. The germline gives CDR1 LNHNV, CDR2 YYDKDF (reference sequence). CDR3 length equals 16 residues. The CDR3 sequence: CATSSMGQTPNTEAFF. CDR3 DNA: TGTGCCACCAGCAGTATGGGACAGACTCCGAACACTGAAGCTTTCTTT.

This rearrangement joins TRBV5-1 to TRBJ1-2; 9 bases are a match to TRBD1. V lost 3 bases to trimming and J lost 5 bases; unmatched junction nucleotides: 8. This CDR3 comprises 15 residues. The germline V gene has CDR1 SGHRS and CDR2 YFSETQ. The CDR3 nucleotides are TGCGCCAGCAGCTCCACACAGGGGGCAGGATATGGCTACACCTTC. This translates into CASSSTQGAGYGYTF.

The chain couples TRBV28 to TRBJ2-3; D is ambiguous. V was trimmed by 7 bases and J by 4 bases, leaving 15 bases between them. CDR1 MDHEN and CDR2 SYDVKM come from the germline V gene. This CDR3 spans 14 amino acids. The CDR3 region is CASKSLTFPDTQYF. CDR3 DNA sequence: TGTGCCAGCAAGTCCCTTACATTCCCAGATACGCAGTATTTT.

By sample share, this clone is medium-sized. CDR3 in DNA: TGTGCCAGCAGCTTTAAAGAGTGGGAGCAGTACTTC. Its translation is CASSFKEWEQYF. This chain joins TRBV11-2 and TRBJ2-7; D gene ambiguous. The CDR3 length is 12 residues. The ends were cut back, 3 bases at V and 7 bases at J, with 10 bases in the middle. CDR1 SGHAT and CDR2 FQNNGV come from the germline V gene.

The chain links TRBV2 to TRBJ1-2; the match to TRBD1 covers 9 bases. The length of the CDR3 is 14 residues. Per the germline V gene, CDR1 is SNHLY and CDR2 is FYNNEI. V shed 8 bases, J shed 1 base, and the junction held 5 bases outside the gene matches. CDR3 loop: CASQGQGRNYGYTF. The CDR3 DNA follows: TGTGCCAGCCAAGGACAGGGGCGTAACTATGGCTACACCTTC. Based on the CDR3 plus reference TRBV2 and TRBJ1-2, the full variable domain is EPEVTQTPSHQVTQMGQEVILRCVPISNHLYFYWYRQILGQKVEFLVSFYNNEISEKSEIFDDQFSVERPDGSNFTLKIRSTKLEDSAMYFCASQGQGRNYGYTFGSGTRLTVV.

J is TRBJ1-4 and V is TRBV28; TRBD1 is a possible D gene (5 bases). V lost 5 bases, J lost 4 bases, and 11 bases lay in between. Per germline, CDR1 MDHEN and CDR2 SYDVKM. CDR3 length: 14 amino acids. CDR3 sequence: CASSLTGNNEKLFF. The CDR3 bases are TGTGCCAGCAGTCTTACAGGAAATAATGAAAAACTGTTTTTT.

CDR3 in amino acids: CASTKPRDRSKQYF. The CDR3 DNA follows: TGCGCCAGCACTAAGCCCCGGGACAGGAGTAAGCAGTACTTC. The chain is built from TRBV10-1 and TRBJ2-7; TRBD1 agrees at 8 bases. CDR3 length: 14 residues. Germline lookup yields CDR1 WNHNN and CDR2 SYGVQD (reference sequence). Germline trimming cut 7 bases from V and 8 bases from J; bases unmatched to any gene: 13.

This clone ranks as medium-sized. The chain is built from TRBV5-1 and TRBJ2-7; the D is unclear. Germline lookup yields CDR1 SGHRS and CDR2 YFSETQ. Trimming removed 0 bases from V and 2 bases from J, with 0 bases in between. The length of the CDR3 is 11 residues. The CDR3 here is CASSLAYEQYF. The CDR3 region has the DNA TGCGCCAGCAGCTTGGCCTACGAGCAGTACTTC.

J is TRBJ1-2 and V is TRBV25-1; D is uncertain. Trimming stripped 2 bases from V and 7 bases from J, with 11 bases between. The germline V gene encodes CDR1 MGHDK and CDR2 SYGVNS. The CDR3 length is 13 residues. The CDR3 loop reads CASSEGLFAGYTF. The CDR3 DNA follows: TGTGCCAGCAGTGAAGGCCTTTTTGCTGGCTACACCTTC.

Sample share makes this clone medium-sized (0.01 to 0.1%). CDR3 sequence reads: CASSPGRQILRPGELFF. CDR3 nucleotide sequence: TGTGCCAGCTCACCGGGCAGACAAATCTTACGTCCCGGGGAGCTGTTTTTT. The chain has TRBV18 and TRBJ2-2; the D is unclear. V dropped 3 bases and J dropped 6 bases, with 20 bases sitting between them. CDR1 and CDR2 (germline): KGHSH, LQKENI. There are 17 residues in the CDR3.

The chain has TRBV28 and TRBJ2-7, with 12 bases identical to TRBD2. This CDR3 spans 14 amino acids. CDR1 is MDHEN, CDR2 SYDVKM, per germline. V dropped 5 bases and J dropped 5; count of bases not matched to a gene: 4. The CDR3: CASSRLAGVHEQYF. For the CDR3, the DNA is TGTGCCAGCAGTAGACTAGCGGGAGTACACGAGCAGTACTTC.

This chain joins TRBV6-5 and TRBJ2-3, with D maybe TRBD2 (6 bases). This CDR3 has 14 residues. CDR1 MNHEY and CDR2 SVGAGI come from the germline V gene. V lost 6 bases and J lost 0, with 10 bases in between. CDR3 region: CASRPGGSTDTQYF. In DNA, the CDR3 is TGTGCCAGCAGGCCTGGGGGGAGCACAGATACGCAGTATTTT.

In its sample, this clone is medium-sized. The chain recombines TRBV10-3 with TRBJ2-7, with 11 bases fitting TRBD1. The CDR3 contains 15 residues. Germline-derived CDR1 and CDR2 are ENHRY and SYGVKD. V was clipped by 0 bases and J by 7 bases; unmatched bases: 5. CDR3 DNA sequence: TGTGCCATCAGTGAGTCGCAGGACAGGGGGCATGAGCAGTACTTC. Protein sequence: CAISESQDRGHEQYF.

The J gene is TRBJ1-4, the V gene TRBV4-1; maybe TRBD1 (6 bases). CDR3 size: 15 residues. Germline V CDR1 and CDR2: MGHRA, YSYEKL. The germline V and J ends were trimmed by 2 bases and 8 bases, with 15 bases remaining between them. CDR3 loop: CASSQIQGRREKLFF. In DNA, the CDR3 is TGCGCCAGCAGCCAAATACAGGGCCGGCGGGAAAAACTGTTTTTT.

V and J are TRBV14 and TRBJ2-3; TRBD2 agrees at 11 bases. Trimming took 1 base from V and 4 from J; bases not matched to a gene: 10. This CDR3 is built from 18 residues. CDR1 and CDR2 (germline): SGHDN, FVKESK. CDR3 sequence: CASSQGVLAGGWADTQYF. CDR3 DNA: TGTGCCAGCAGCCAAGGAGTCCTAGCGGGAGGTTGGGCAGATACGCAGTATTTT.

The chain couples TRBV11-2 to TRBJ2-7; 8 positions match TRBD2. Germline CDR1 reads SGHAT; CDR2 reads FQNNGV. Trimming took 6 bases from V and 8 from J; bases not matched to a gene: 18. The CDR3 is 16 amino acids. The CDR3 region has the DNA TGTGCCAGCAGACCGGTAGTAGCGGGGCTGCCTACGAAGCAGTACTTC. It yields the protein CASRPVVAGLPTKQYF.

V and J are TRBV7-2 and TRBJ1-6; no reliable D call. The CDR3 is made up of 16 amino acids. Germline values: CDR1 SGHTA, CDR2 FQGNSA. V gave up 0 bases and J gave up 6 bases, with 12 bases separating them. CDR3 residues: CASSLAAVNANSPLHF. CDR3 nucleotides: TGTGCCAGCAGCTTAGCCGCCGTGAACGCTAATTCACCCCTCCACTTT.